The 11 T cell receptor beta chains given below trace back to one sample, sequenced in a study of T cell repertoires in cytomegalovirus infection. TCRdb called the reads again in MiXCR, with one record for every CDR3 protein. The sample lists around 170,000 distinct CDR3 sequences, over 15% seen once, with roughly a sixth in the top ten. The sample consisted of CD8+ T cells from PBMCs. All receptors come from a human donor in good health (CMV status not recorded). Some clones in this sample may be carry-over from other donors' samples.

The chain links TRBV28 to TRBJ2-3; D gene uncertain. Germline V gene lookup returns CDR1 MDHEN and CDR2 SYDVKM. Trimming shortened V by 6 bases and J by 0 bases, and 10 bases separated the two germline ends. The CDR3 is 14 amino acids. CDR3 sequence: CASSKDSSTDTQYF. In nucleotides, the CDR3 is TGTGCCAGCAGCAAGGATTCTAGCACAGATACGCAGTATTTT.

The V call is TRBV28, the J call TRBJ2-4; D is unclear. Trimming took 1 base from V and 4 from J, leaving 8 bases between them. The CDR3 length is 14 residues. The germline V gene has CDR1 MDHEN and CDR2 SYDVKM. The CDR3 DNA is TGTGCCAGCAGTTTATTAATTCAGAAAAACATTCAGTACTTC. This encodes CASSLLIQKNIQYF.

The chain has TRBV7-2 and TRBJ1-5; possible D gene TRBD1, 6 bases. The CDR3 contains 15 residues. V gave up 1 base and J gave up 6 bases, with 13 bases separating them. The V gene's germline CDR1 is SGHTA and CDR2 FQGNSA. The CDR3 sequence: CASSLDYRAGQPQHF. The CDR3 DNA follows: TGTGCCAGCAGCTTAGATTACAGGGCAGGTCAGCCCCAGCATTTT.

As concerns this clonotype: A much larger clone lies one base from this, so it may be a read error. The rearrangement uses TRBV6-8 and TRBJ1-2; D gene uncertain. CDR3 length: 12 amino acids. Deletions cut 6 bases from V and 5 bases from J, with 10 bases between. The germline V gene encodes CDR1 MNHGY and CDR2 SAAAGT. The CDR3 nucleotides are TGTGCCAGCAGCTCCGACCTTTATGGCTACACCTTC. Its translation is CASSSDLYGYTF.

A few counts support this clonotype. The V call is TRBV11-2, the J call TRBJ2-1, with 12 positions matching TRBD2. Germline CDR1 and CDR2: SGHAT and FQNNGV. The CDR3 is 15 residues long. Trimming at V came to 1 base and at J to 8 bases, leaving 3 bases not matched to a gene. DNA of the CDR3: TGTGCCAGCAGCTTAGCTAGCGGGAGGGGAGATGAGCAGTTCTTC. It translates to CASSLASGRGDEQFF.

This clonotype has more than one count but fewer than ten. The rearrangement joins TRBV7-6 to TRBJ1-1, with D unclear. Trimming left V 8 bases short and J 4 bases short, with 14 bases between. Germline V gives CDR1 SGHVS, CDR2 FNYEAQ. CDR3 length: 13 residues. The CDR3 reads CASWNTTRTEAFF. The CDR3 DNA reads as TGTGCCAGCTGGAACACCACCCGCACTGAAGCTTTCTTT.

The CDR3 DNA reads TGTGCCAGCAAGGGGACGGGAGTAAAACTGTTTTTT. This encodes CASKGTGVKLFF. The gene calls are TRBV28 and TRBJ1-4; a weak D match, TRBD1 (5 bases). Trimming removed 7 bases from V and 10 bases from J, with 13 bases in between. This CDR3 has 12 residues. CDR1 and CDR2 from the germline V gene are MDHEN and SYDVKM.

This clonotype appeared a few times. The chain uses TRBV29-1 and TRBJ2-7; no reliable D call. This CDR3 contains 14 residues. Trimming shortened V by 4 bases and J by 2 bases, and 15 bases separated the two germline ends. The V gene's germline CDR1 is SQVTM and CDR2 ANQGSEA. CDR3 protein: CSVGGLGQAYEQYF. CDR3 nucleotide sequence: TGCAGCGTTGGAGGTCTTGGTCAGGCCTACGAGCAGTACTTC.

J is TRBJ2-3 and V is TRBV7-9, with TRBD1 matching 7 bases. The J segment lost 4 bases and the V segment lost 1 base, leaving 8 bases of the junction unmatched. Per the germline V gene, CDR1 is SEHNR and CDR2 is FQNEAQ (reference sequence). CDR3 size: 16 residues. The CDR3 nucleotides read TGTGCCAGCAGCTTAGATTTTGACAGGGCCTCAGATACGCAGTATTTT. It is translated as CASSLDFDRASDTQYF.

The chain has TRBV5-1 and TRBJ2-1; unclear D gene. Germline loops: CDR1 SGHRS, CDR2 YFSETQ. V shed 2 bases and J shed 0 bases, with 6 bases lying between them. The CDR3 loop spans 14 amino acids. The CDR3 is CASSFPTSYNEQFF. CDR3 DNA sequence: TGCGCCAGCAGCTTCCCCACCTCCTACAATGAGCAGTTCTTC. The whole variable domain, filled in from reference TRBV5-1 and TRBJ2-1, reads KAGVTQTPRYLIKTRGQQVTLSCSPISGHRSVSWYQQTPGQGLQFLFEYFSETQRNKGNFPGRFSGRQFSNSRSEMNVSTLELGDSALYLCASSFPTSYNEQFFGPGTRLTVL.

This clonotype has only a few counts. The chain has TRBV10-3 and TRBJ2-1; 11 bases match TRBD1. CDR1 ENHRY and CDR2 SYGVKD come from the germline V gene. This CDR3 has 15 amino acids. Germline trimming cut 7 bases from V and 6 bases from J; bases unmatched to any gene: 8. The CDR3 DNA reads as TGTGCCATCATGACCGGACAGGGGGCTTTCAATGAGCAGTTCTTC. This encodes CAIMTGQGAFNEQFF.